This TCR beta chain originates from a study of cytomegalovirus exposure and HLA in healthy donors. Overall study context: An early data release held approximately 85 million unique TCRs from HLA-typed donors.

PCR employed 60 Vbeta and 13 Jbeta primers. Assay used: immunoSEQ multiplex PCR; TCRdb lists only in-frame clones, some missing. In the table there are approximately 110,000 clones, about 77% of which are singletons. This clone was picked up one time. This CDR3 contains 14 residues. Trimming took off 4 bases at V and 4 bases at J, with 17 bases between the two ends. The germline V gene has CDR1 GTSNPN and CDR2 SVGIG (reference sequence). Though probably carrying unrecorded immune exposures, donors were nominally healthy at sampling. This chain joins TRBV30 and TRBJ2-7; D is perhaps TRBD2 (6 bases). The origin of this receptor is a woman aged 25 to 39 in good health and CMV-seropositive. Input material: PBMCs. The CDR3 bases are TGTGCCTGGATGCCGGGAGTCCGGTTATACGAGCAGTACTTC. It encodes CAWMPGVRLYEQYF.